This T cell receptor beta chain was sequenced for a study of blood T cells in healthy people across ages. Combining a sample-barcoded 5' primer with a J-beta primer mix, a second PCR ran for about 7 to 11 cycles. TCRdb passed the 5' RACE reads through MiXCR, listing each CDR3 protein once. Here the sample spans about 640,000 distinct CDR3 sequences, around two fifths being singletons. In this sample, this clonotype turned up a few times. A much larger clone sits a single nucleotide away, making a read error possible. Sequenced sample: blood. This receptor was identified in a man at least 80 years old in good health.

CDR3 protein: CASSRGLAGASSYNEQYF. The CDR3 DNA reads as TGTGCCAGCAGCCGGGGACTAGCGGGGGCCAGCTCCTACAATGAGCAGTACTTC. This chain links TRBV7-2 with TRBJ2-1; TRBD2 matches 14 bases. The DNA end favors TRBJ2-7, so the J call may be wrong. Germline CDR1 reads SGHTA; CDR2 reads FQGNSA. The CDR3 sequence is 18 residues long.